These T cell receptor beta chains were read from a single sample in a study of blood T cell repertoires in COVID-19. Assay used: immunoSEQ multiplex PCR; TCRdb lists only in-frame clones, some missing. Of roughly 50,000 clones in the sample, about 91% were seen once. Sequenced sample: peripheral blood. All receptors come from a woman aged 55-70 years with active COVID-19. Each CDR3 is given without its conserved first and last residue.

j_call | v_call | cdr3_aa
TRBJ1-1 | TRBV5-1 | ASSLVRQAPYNTF
TRBJ1-3 | TRBV20-1 | SASPLTGGNTIY
TRBJ1-5 | TRBV2 | ASSEFQGGYSNQPQH
TRBJ2-7 | TRBV11-2 | ASSLTGTDSEQY
TRBJ2-5 | TRBV7-2 | ASSLEAGGRTQY
TRBJ2-7 | TRBV5-5 | ASRITGDEQY
TRBJ1-6 | TRBV5-1 | ASSSDRGEGPLH
TRBJ1-2 | TRBV19 | ASGSIREAAGYGYT
TRBJ1-6 | TRBV2 | ASSEARQGNSPLH
TRBJ2-3 | TRBV10-1 | ATQGPNRTDTQY
TRBJ1-2 | TRBV15 | ATSGTGQNYGYT
TRBJ2-3 | TRBV11-2 | ASSLLRGGGRTDTQY
TRBJ1-1 | TRBV9 | ASSVGGKEAF
TRBJ2-5 | TRBV2 | ASRSGGPGETQY
TRBJ2-2 | TRBV3-1/TRBV3-2 | ASSQLETGELF
TRBJ1-5 | TRBV10-3 | AISQSGDSNQPQH
TRBJ1-1 | TRBV7-2 | ASSRDRGDSGTEAF
TRBJ1-1 | TRBV5-4 | ASSLGQRTEAF
TRBJ1-3 | TRBV2 | ASSQGGNTIY
TRBJ1-2 | TRBV6-2/TRBV6-3 | ASSWDRGKDGYT
TRBJ2-5 | TRBV9 | ASSVVAHGTSGQETQY
TRBJ1-4 | TRBV2 | ASSSTGGASNEKLF
TRBJ2-3 | TRBV3-1/TRBV3-2 | ASSQGLAGKGDTQY
TRBJ2-2 | TRBV6-2/TRBV6-3 | ASSWGVYTGELF
TRBJ2-3 | TRBV6-5 | ASNYYSGGPPNTQY
TRBJ2-2 | TRBV5-4 | ASSLAGGAANTGELF
TRBJ2-7 | TRBV5-1 | ASSSRADSYEQY
TRBJ2-5 | TRBV7-3 | ASSPGQWETQY
TRBJ2-1 | TRBV18 | ASSQGRAEQF
TRBJ2-1 | TRBV6-4 | ASSATSGGAYEQF
TRBJ2-1 | TRBV9 | ASSLRGDLDNEQF
TRBJ1-5 | TRBV5-8 | ASSPQGSTGGRQPQH
TRBJ1-6 | TRBV7-3 | ASSAGTGASPLH
TRBJ1-2 | TRBV25-1 | AGIRGSSHGYT
TRBJ1-2 | TRBV9 | ASSVSTGTALGGYT
TRBJ2-7 | TRBV6-5 | ASRLTSRNSYEQY
TRBJ2-4 | TRBV19 | ASSMKSVITKNIQY
TRBJ2-3 | TRBV15 | ATSRGGGFGTDTQY
TRBJ2-7 | TRBV6-2/TRBV6-3 | ASSLLAGGSYDEQY
TRBJ2-2 | TRBV9 | ASSARQAYRGGELF
TRBJ2-3 | TRBV4-1 | ASSQGPSTDTQY
TRBJ2-1 | TRBV12-5 | ASGLATRTTSYNEQF
TRBJ2-7 | TRBV11-3 | ASSVTGNEQY
TRBJ2-5 | TRBV7-3 | ASSLGTGLETQY
TRBJ2-2 | TRBV9 | ASSVNSFLNTGELF
TRBJ1-4 | TRBV6-6 | ASSYSVRGTNEKLF
TRBJ1-6 | TRBV2 | ASSPGGPSINSPLH
TRBJ2-5 | TRBV5-1 | ASSFAGGLGETQY
TRBJ2-7 | TRBV6-5 | ASALSRGLYEQY
TRBJ1-4 | TRBV6-5 | ANGNSGGMGEKLF
TRBJ1-2 | TRBV7-9 | ATEGGSNYGYT
TRBJ2-2 | TRBV9 | ASSVGPGHFGTPGGLF
TRBJ2-2 | TRBV18 | ASSRRRDRGDTGELF